The present TCR beta chain was sequenced within a study of cytomegalovirus exposure and HLA in healthy donors. General study points: The listing of 150 to 200 TCR beta chains classed them as cytomegalovirus-associated. In vitro, a few CMV-associated chains proved specific for CMV antigens.

This clone was detected once. No antigen is known for it. A read error may produce the germline difference seen at one junction end. The germline gives CDR1 WSHSY, CDR2 SAAADI. The CDR3 covers 12 residues. Profiled with immunoSEQ multiplex PCR; TCRdb holds only in-frame clones, not every one. Among about 350,000 clones listed, roughly nine tenths were seen once. Sample: PBMCs. V usage is TRBV10-2 and J usage is TRBJ1-5; D may be TRBD1 (6 bases). This sequence originates from a woman in her twenties or thirties in good health and CMV-seropositive. In nucleotides, the CDR3 is TGCGCCAGCACTGAGGGGGTACAGCCCCAGCATTTT. Translated, it gives CASTEGVQPQHF.